One T cell receptor (beta chain) is described in this entry. Its target is not known. The sample is drawn from a study of identical twins. Each CDR3 protein is one row after TCRdb ran MiXCR on the 5' RACE reads. The sample yields 500,000 or so distinct CDR3 sequences, approximately 22% seen once. Per germline, CDR1 KGHDR and CDR2 SFDVKD. The CDR3 sequence is 12 residues long. V lost 6 bases, J lost 10 bases, and 12 bases lay in between. Findings of the study overall: Weaker excess twin sharing was observed in beta out-of-frame sequences.

This sample was shared with a second study, whose subject was T cells expressing NK-cell markers.

The sequence came from a woman younger than 35 in good health. Sequenced sample: CD4+ T cells sorted from blood. The chain carries TRBV24-1 and TRBJ2-1; D is perhaps TRBD1 or TRBD2 (7 bases each). The CDR3 loop is CATSRQGGEQFF. DNA for the CDR3: TGTGCCACCAGTAGACAGGGAGGGGAGCAGTTCTTC.